This TCR beta chain was recovered during a study of blood T cell repertoires in COVID-19. Across the study: Acute and convalescent COVID-19 samples came from the United States, Italy and Spain. PBMCs, B-cell-depleted T cells, or T cells were the source of the cDNA or gDNA that made up the material.

The CDR3 totals 14 residues. Germline-derived CDR1 and CDR2 are SGHNT and YYREEE (reference sequence). The V gene end was trimmed by 4 bases and the J gene end by 4 bases; junction bases not matched to a gene: 6. Original methodology: For nucleated cells, counts were estimated from reference gene primer amplification. Produced via immunoSEQ multiplex PCR; TCRdb's table is partial and in-frame only. That table gives V, J and clone size, and the DNA gave D and trimming. Of 150,000 to 200,000 clones listed, approximately 88% are singletons. This clone showed up just once. This sequence originates from a human donor in a cohort sampled during active COVID-19. The sample taken for sequencing was peripheral blood. V gene TRBV5-4 combines with J gene TRBJ1-2; 8 positions agree with TRBD1. The CDR3 here is CASSTGQGFYGYTF. The CDR3 nucleotides are TGTGCCAGCAGCACCGGACAGGGCTTCTATGGCTACACCTTC.